The entry below gives a single T cell receptor (beta chain) sequence along with its context. The target antigen is unknown. Profiling relied on immunoSEQ multiplex PCR, and the TCRdb table lists in-frame clones only, not all of them. The table includes fewer than 100,000 clones, around four fifths detected once. The data are from a study of radiotherapy plus CTLA-4 blockade in lung cancer. Broader study findings: In blood, early T cell clone dynamics reportedly predicted response best, together with interferon-beta. Expansion of tumor-derived TCR clones was observed in blood after radiotherapy plus ipilimumab.

Source: peripheral blood, taken from a patient treated with radiotherapy plus ipilimumab. The source is a human donor with non-small cell lung cancer who had stable disease on radiotherapy plus ipilimumab.

This CDR3 is CASRGGTGMYGYTF. As DNA, the CDR3 is TGTGCCAGCAGAGGCGGGACAGGGATGTATGGCTACACCTTC. The chain carries TRBV2 and TRBJ1-2, with 9 bases matching TRBD1. In germline, CDR1 is SNHLY, CDR2 FYNNEI. J gave up 5 bases and V 6 bases, and 7 bases lay outside the gene matches. This CDR3 comprises 14 residues.